Each of the 5 T cell receptor beta chains below was sequenced from the same sample in a study of T cell responses to AZD1222 COVID-19 vaccine. Generated by immunoSEQ multiplex PCR, the TCRdb table keeps only in-frame clones and is missing some. The data show more than 90,000 clones, roughly 84% seen once. The sequencing here drew on peripheral blood, taken on day 0 of AZD1222 vaccination. The receptors come from an adult in good health.

The chain links TRBV18 to TRBJ2-1; D gene uncertain. Germline V gene data show CDR1 as KGHSH and CDR2 as LQKENI. V lost 3 bases, J lost 7 bases, and 10 bases lay in between. CDR3 size: 13 residues. CDR3 amino acids: CASSPPLVNEQFF. For the CDR3, the DNA is TGTGCCAGCTCACCCCCCTTGGTGAATGAGCAGTTCTTC.

A single count supports this clone. The rearrangement links TRBV5-1 to TRBJ2-5; no definite D call. Germline CDR1 and CDR2: SGHRS and YFSETQ. This CDR3 is built from 14 residues. The V and J ends lost 4 bases and 5 bases respectively, with 15 bases between them. CDR3 loop: CASSPDEGRETQYF. The CDR3 nucleotides are TGCGCCAGCAGCCCGGATGAAGGACGGGAGACCCAGTACTTC.

The gene calls are TRBV4-1 and TRBJ2-1; tentatively, D is TRBD1 or TRBD2 (5 bases each). The CDR3 contains 17 residues. The V gene lost 0 bases and the J gene lost 7 bases, with 19 bases spanning the gap. Germline V gene data show CDR1 as MGHRA and CDR2 as YSYEKL. The CDR3, as DNA: TGCGCCAGCAGCCAAGAGGGACGCGCCTGGGGTGGTAATGAGCAGTTCTTC. This sequence encodes CASSQEGRAWGGNEQFF.

The V and J genes are TRBV7-2 and TRBJ1-6, with a weak D call TRBD1 (5 bases). Germline V gene sequence: CDR1 SGHTA, CDR2 FQGNSA. This CDR3 spans 15 amino acids. Trimming pared 8 bases from V and 0 bases from J, leaving 11 bases between. The chain's CDR3 is CASRRGSSYNSPLHF. The CDR3 DNA reads TGTGCCAGCCGGCGGGGCAGCTCCTATAATTCACCCCTCCACTTT.

The rearrangement uses TRBV9 and TRBJ1-2; TRBD1 might be the D (5 bases). The CDR3 is 15 residues long. The germline V and J ends were trimmed by 4 bases and 4 bases, with 17 bases remaining between them. Germline CDR1 is SGDLS and CDR2 is YYNGEE. This CDR3 reads CASSSSGAAGYGYTF. In DNA, the CDR3 is TGTGCCAGCAGCTCCTCCGGGGCAGCGGGCTATGGCTACACCTTC.